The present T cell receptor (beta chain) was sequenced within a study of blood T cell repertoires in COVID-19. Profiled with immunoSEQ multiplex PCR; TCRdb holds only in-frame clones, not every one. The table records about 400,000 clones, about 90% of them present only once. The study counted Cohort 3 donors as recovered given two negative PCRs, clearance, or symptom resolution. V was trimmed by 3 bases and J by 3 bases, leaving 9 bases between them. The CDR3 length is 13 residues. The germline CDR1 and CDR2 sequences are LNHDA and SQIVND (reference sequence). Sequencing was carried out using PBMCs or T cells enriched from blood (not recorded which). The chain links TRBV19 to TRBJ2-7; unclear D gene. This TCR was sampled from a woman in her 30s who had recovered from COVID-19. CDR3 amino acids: CASSIALDYEQYF. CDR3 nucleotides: TGTGCCAGTAGTATCGCCCTAGACTACGAGCAGTACTTC.